This T cell receptor (beta chain) is drawn from a study of identical twins. Study-wide findings and caveats: The study reached conclusions through statistical analysis that was cross-sectional, not following the same donors.

Germline V CDR1 and CDR2: LGHDT, YNNKEL (reference sequence). V lost 1 base to trimming and J lost 1 base, with 8 bases between them. The CDR3 sequence is 14 residues long. One entry per CDR3 protein results from TCRdb running MiXCR on the 5' RACE reads. The sample holds around 510,000 distinct CDR3 sequences, roughly an eighth seen once. Notes on this clonotype: No antigen is known for it.

The same data also went into a second study, on yellow fever vaccine responses in identical twins.

This TCR came from a woman between 18 and 30 years old in good health. Material for sequencing was CD4+ T cells sorted from blood. V gene TRBV3-1 combines with J gene TRBJ2-7; D ambiguous. CDR3 loop: CASSQARRSYEQYF. CDR3 in DNA: TGTGCCAGCAGCCAAGCCAGGCGTTCCTACGAGCAGTACTTC.